Below are 20 T cell receptor beta chains sequenced from a single sample in a study of blood T cell repertoires in COVID-19. The repertoire was sequenced with immunoSEQ multiplex PCR; TCRdb's copy has only in-frame clones and lacks some. The data hold 150,000 to 180,000 clones, with more than 80% observed a single time. Material for sequencing was peripheral blood. Receptor source: a woman in her 40s with acute or convalescent COVID-19.

This chain connects TRBV4-2 to TRBJ2-7; 13 bases are a match to TRBD2. The CDR3 consists of 17 residues. With 3 bases clipped from V and 2 bases from J, the junction kept 7 bases outside the gene matches. CDR1 is LGHNA and CDR2 is YNFKEQ in the germline V gene. CDR3 bases: TGTGCCAGCAGCCAGCAAACTAGCGGGGGGGCTACCTACGAGCAGTACTTC. It encodes CASSQQTSGGATYEQYF.

This rearrangement joins TRBV6-2 or TRBV6-3 to TRBJ2-5; 9 bases match TRBD2. Germline lookup yields CDR1 MNHEY and CDR2 SVGEGT. After removal of 4 bases from V and 7 bases from J, the junction contained 10 bases not matched to a gene. The CDR3 sequence is 15 residues long. The CDR3 nucleotides are TGTGCCAGCAGTTCCCACATTAGCGGGGGAACGACCCAGTACTTC. Protein product: CASSSHISGGTTQYF.

The DNA for the CDR3 is TGTGCCAGTAGAAATGGGGGACACGACTCCTACGAGCAGTACTTC. Translation: CASRNGGHDSYEQYF. This rearrangement joins TRBV19 to TRBJ2-7; D possibly corresponds to TRBD1 (6 bases). CDR3 length: 15 residues. Looked up from germline, CDR1 is LNHDA and CDR2 is SQIVND (reference sequence). The germline V and J ends were trimmed by 6 bases and 0 bases, with 15 bases remaining between them.

The chain carries TRBV11-3 and TRBJ2-4; weak D call: TRBD2 (6 bases). The CDR3 runs to 16 residues. Germline CDR1 is SGHNT and CDR2 is YENEEA. Trimming left V 5 bases short and J 0 bases short, with 14 bases between. The CDR3 protein is CASSRGLQLAKNIQYF. The DNA of the CDR3 is TGTGCCAGCAGCCGGGGACTCCAACTAGCCAAAAACATTCAGTACTTC.

The chain recombines TRBV2 with TRBJ1-5; D may be TRBD1 (6 bases). CDR1 and CDR2 (germline): SNHLY, FYNNEI. The CDR3 sequence is 17 residues long. V was clipped by 4 bases and J by 0 bases, with 16 bases between them. The CDR3 is CASSVTETGYSNQPQHF. The CDR3 DNA reads as TGTGCCAGCAGTGTAACCGAGACAGGCTATAGCAATCAGCCCCAGCATTTT. Drawing the rest from reference TRBV2 and TRBJ1-5, the complete variable domain is EPEVTQTPSHQVTQMGQEVILRCVPISNHLYFYWYRQILGQKVEFLVSFYNNEISEKSEIFDDQFSVERPDGSNFTLKIRSTKLEDSAMYFCASSVTETGYSNQPQHFGDGTRLSIL.

V and J are TRBV29-1 and TRBJ1-1; no clear D gene. The CDR3 totals 11 residues. Per the germline V gene, CDR1 is SQVTM and CDR2 is ANQGSEA. The V end lost 3 bases, the J end lost 5 bases, and 7 bases lay between the germline ends. The CDR3 bases are TGCAGCGTTGACGGTTGGACTGAAGCTTTCTTT. Protein: CSVDGWTEAFF.

The chain employs TRBV14 and TRBJ1-2, with a weak D call TRBD1 (5 bases). CDR1 SGHDN and CDR2 FVKESK come from the germline V gene. V was trimmed by 7 bases and J by 7 bases, leaving 16 bases between them. CDR3 size: 13 residues. The CDR3 DNA sequence: TGTGCCAGCACCGAAATCGGGGGGAGTGGCTACACCTTC. It codes for CASTEIGGSGYTF.

The V call is TRBV7-2, the J call TRBJ1-5; D possibly corresponds to TRBD1 (5 bases). With 4 bases removed from V and 5 bases from J, the gap between germline ends came to 12 bases. The CDR3 consists of 14 residues. The V gene's germline CDR1 is SGHTA and CDR2 FQGNSA. The CDR3 DNA sequence: TGTGCCAGCAGCTCCAGGGTAGGGGATCAGCCCCAGCATTTT. Translation gives CASSSRVGDQPQHF.

The chain recombines TRBV5-6 with TRBJ1-2; 9 bases map to TRBD1. CDR1 and CDR2 (germline): SGHDT, YYEEEE. The CDR3 runs 16 residues. Losses at the gene ends were 6 bases for V and 7 bases for J; bases not matched to a gene: 16. This CDR3 reads CASTKNPGQGAIGYTF. The CDR3 bases are TGTGCCAGCACCAAAAACCCGGGACAGGGAGCAATTGGCTACACCTTC. Together with reference TRBV5-6 and TRBJ1-2, the CDR3 gives the full variable domain: DAGVTQSPTHLIKTRGQQVTLRCSPKSGHDTVSWYQQALGQGPQFIFQYYEEEERQRGNFPDRFSGHQFPNYSSELNVNALLLGDSALYLCASTKNPGQGAIGYTFGSGTRLTVV.

This clone was observed a single time. V and J are TRBV6-5 and TRBJ2-1; a weak D match, TRBD1 (6 bases). V lost 6 bases and J lost 7, with 19 bases in between. The germline gives CDR1 MNHEY, CDR2 SVGAGI. CDR3 length: 15 amino acids. The CDR3 nucleotides read TGTGCCAGCAGATCGAACAGGGACCCCTGGAATGAGCAGTTCTTC. Its protein is CASRSNRDPWNEQFF.

The chain has TRBV30 and TRBJ2-3, with TRBD1 as a possible D gene (5 bases). Germline V CDR1 and CDR2: GTSNPN, SVGIG (reference sequence). The CDR3 contains 15 residues. The V end lost 0 bases, the J end lost 3 bases, and 13 bases lay between the germline ends. CDR3 region: CAWSVMDTRTDTQYF. The CDR3 coding sequence is TGTGCCTGGAGTGTTATGGACACCAGGACAGATACGCAGTATTTT.

This chain joins TRBV10-3 and TRBJ2-2; 7 bases line up with TRBD2. After removal of 0 bases from V and 3 bases from J, the junction contained 7 bases not matched to a gene. CDR3 length equals 17 residues. The germline gives CDR1 ENHRY, CDR2 SYGVKD. As DNA, the CDR3 is TGTGCCATCAGTGAGTCGACGGCTAGCGGCTACACCGGGGAGCTGTTTTTT. Translating it yields CAISESTASGYTGELFF.

The chain links TRBV19 to TRBJ2-7; TRBD2 is a possible D gene (5 bases). Looked up from germline, CDR1 is LNHDA and CDR2 is SQIVND (reference sequence). The CDR3 sequence is 11 residues long. Trimming pared 5 bases from V and 6 bases from J, leaving 8 bases between. CDR3: CASSALGEQYF. The CDR3 coding sequence is TGTGCCAGTAGTGCACTAGGCGAGCAGTACTTC.

V is TRBV30 and J is TRBJ1-5; D is ambiguous. Per the germline V gene, CDR1 is GTSNPN and CDR2 is SVGIG (reference sequence). Trimming took 3 bases from V and 3 from J, leaving 18 bases between them. This CDR3 is 16 amino acids long. CDR3 sequence reads: CAWSLPFFRDNQPQHF. The CDR3 coding sequence is TGTGCCTGGAGCCTACCATTCTTCCGGGACAATCAGCCCCAGCATTTT.

The chain uses TRBV7-6 and TRBJ2-7; TRBD2 is a possible D gene (5 bases). There are 15 residues in the CDR3. Trimming pared 4 bases from V and 0 bases from J, leaving 13 bases between. Germline loops: CDR1 SGHVS, CDR2 FNYEAQ. The CDR3, as DNA: TGTGCCAGCAGCTCCCGTGGCGGGCACTCCTACGAGCAGTACTTC. Protein product: CASSSRGGHSYEQYF.

The chain links TRBV15 to TRBJ1-4, with a possible D match to TRBD1 (5 bases). The CDR3 is made up of 13 amino acids. Germline-derived CDR1 and CDR2 are LNHNV and YYDKDF (reference sequence). Trimming took off 1 base at V and 8 bases at J, with 8 bases between the two ends. The CDR3 coding sequence is TGTGCCACCAGCAGAGTTAGACAGGAAAAACTGTTTTTT. Its protein product is CATSRVRQEKLFF.

This chain joins TRBV6-5 and TRBJ2-2; D possibly corresponds to TRBD1 (7 bases). Trimming cost V 6 bases and J 2 bases, with 13 bases left between them. This CDR3 region has 15 residues. Looked up from germline, CDR1 is MNHEY and CDR2 is SVGAGI. In DNA form, the CDR3 reads TGTGCCAGCAGGGAGGGGACAGTTAACACCGGGGAGCTGTTTTTT. Residues: CASREGTVNTGELFF.

This sequence joins TRBV15 and TRBJ2-5; unclear D gene. Per germline, CDR1 LNHNV and CDR2 YYDKDF (reference sequence). Trimming removed 0 bases at V and 2 bases at J, with 13 bases between. The CDR3 sequence is 16 residues long. The CDR3 DNA reads as TGTGCCACCAGCAGAGATTTTGGTACTCGGCAAGAGACCCAGTACTTC. Its protein product is CATSRDFGTRQETQYF.

The rearrangement uses TRBV10-1 and TRBJ2-3, with 11 nucleotides matching TRBD2. The ends lost 2 bases at V and 2 bases at J; junction bases unmatched: 6. Per germline, CDR1 WNHNN and CDR2 SYGVQD (reference sequence). The CDR3 has 17 amino acids. The CDR3 protein is CASSETISGRATDTQYF. The CDR3 bases are TGCGCCAGCAGTGAGACCATTAGCGGGAGGGCCACAGATACGCAGTATTTT.

The chain combines TRBV19 with TRBJ1-4; D is ambiguous. The germline CDR1 and CDR2 sequences are LNHDA and SQIVND (reference sequence). The CDR3 length is 14 residues. The ends were cut back, 8 bases at V and 0 bases at J, with 10 bases in the middle. The CDR3 spells CASVGWSTNEKLFF. The CDR3 DNA is TGTGCCAGTGTTGGCTGGTCAACTAATGAAAAACTGTTTTTT. Together with reference TRBV19 and TRBJ1-4, the CDR3 gives the full variable domain: DGGITQSPKYLFRKEGQNVTLSCEQNLNHDAMYWYRQDPGQGLRLIYYSQIVNDFQKGDIAEGYSVSREKKESFPLTVTSAQKNPTAFYLCASVGWSTNEKLFFGSGTQLSVL.